A selection of T cell receptor beta chains follows, all from one sample in a study of identical twins. One entry per CDR3 protein, called by TCRdb with MiXCR from the 5' RACE reads. The sample carries roughly 1.6 million distinct CDR3 sequences, around 29% recorded once. Input material: cord blood. Receptor source: a newborn girl in good health. The CDR3 runs from the conserved cysteine through the conserved F or W.

CASSFLGTGSTDTQYF TRBV7-8
CSARVQGRAEAFF TRBV20-1
CAISEERGAPNTGELFF TRBV10-3
CASSGGRTAYGYTF TRBV7-9
CASSLYQVRSSYNEQFF TRBV27
CASSLDPAGGKLFF TRBV5-1
CASSEFGTGGIQYF TRBV6-1
CASSSPAGGTQYF TRBV5-1
CANSGSTGFNYGYTF TRBV9
CSASPRSRGSYEQYF TRBV20-1
CASSLGAVPNTEAFF TRBV11-2
CASSARLGFPSSNQPQHF TRBV28
CASSQVAGDFYNEQYF TRBV4-2
CASSESSGDTNEKLFF TRBV6-1
CASQPRNYNEQFF TRBV5-6
CSVDRDREEQFF TRBV29-1
CATSDNDRVYGYTF TRBV24-1
CASSLAQETQYF TRBV5-1
CASSSDPPNEQFF TRBV27
CASRTDRGGDEQYF TRBV6-6
CAWRGRANEKLFF TRBV30
CASSPRGRGVPMNTEAFF TRBV9
CSARVPGTTNEKLFF TRBV20-1
CASSLSATSAADTQYF TRBV7-2
CAISRAGTSGTYNEQFF TRBV10-3
CASSLLMPGTGGFEQYF TRBV3-1
CTSSSVQGTSGGAYNEQFF TRBV11-2
CASSLDRARNQPQHF TRBV28
CASSTGTSGGNEQFF TRBV19
CSVGGLWDTEAFF TRBV29-1
CASSPGPTGELFF TRBV12-3/TRBV12-4
CASSQTGTYSYEQYF TRBV6-5
CASSERRLAGAYEQYF TRBV6-1
CASNPRAGNIHEQYF TRBV6-1
CASSRTGEKLFF TRBV3-1
CASSFAGTYSNQPQHF TRBV28
CASSFRTESYEQYF TRBV27
CASSSAGGLRDEQFF TRBV12-3/TRBV12-4
CASSYRGAQMNTEAFF TRBV6-2/TRBV6-3
CASSIVRGQLFF TRBV19
CASSQDRLGLAYEQYF TRBV3-1
CASSLEPGQTQYF TRBV5-1
CSARPGRYNEKLFF TRBV20-1
CASTATGKGSPLHF TRBV25-1
CASSPGDGYNEQFF TRBV5-6
CASSQQGSRGNTIYF TRBV12-3/TRBV12-4